The 22 T cell receptor beta chains below come from one sample, sequenced in a study of T cell responses to AZD1222 COVID-19 vaccine. Profiled with immunoSEQ multiplex PCR; TCRdb holds only in-frame clones, not every one. This sample has about 140,000 clones, with approximately 90% found just once. This material consisted of peripheral blood, taken on day 0 of AZD1222 vaccination. Receptors originate from an adult in good health.

The chain combines TRBV5-6 with TRBJ1-5; D is unclear. CDR1 and CDR2 (germline): SGHDT, YYEEEE. Trimming removed 4 bases from V and 2 bases from J, with 16 bases in between. The CDR3 loop spans 16 amino acids. DNA for the CDR3: TGTGCCAGCAGCCGAACGGGCCCTATGGGCAATCAGCCCCAGCATTTT. Its translation is CASSRTGPMGNQPQHF.

The chain carries TRBV4-2 and TRBJ1-2; maybe TRBD1 (6 bases). Trimming left V 5 bases short and J 3 bases short, with 13 bases between. The CDR3 runs to 14 residues. Germline V gives CDR1 LGHNA, CDR2 YNFKEQ. The CDR3 DNA follows: TGTGCCAGCAGCTCAGGGGATTTCGACTATGGCTACACCTTC. This codes for CASSSGDFDYGYTF.

The V call is TRBV27, the J call TRBJ2-2; D is possibly TRBD1 (5 bases). Trimming pared 5 bases from V and 4 bases from J, leaving 14 bases between. The CDR3 extends over 15 amino acids. Germline values: CDR1 MNHEY, CDR2 SMNVEV (reference sequence). CDR3 in DNA: TGTGCCAGCAGTCTCACCGGACAACCCACCGGGGAGCTGTTTTTT. It encodes CASSLTGQPTGELFF.

This sequence joins TRBV5-1 and TRBJ2-3; 7 positions agree with TRBD1. In germline, CDR1 is SGHRS, CDR2 YFSETQ. The junction had 7 bases not matched to a gene; V was cut back by 4 bases and J by 5 bases. This CDR3 comprises 14 residues. The CDR3 loop reads CASSVTGVGDTQYF. CDR3 in DNA: TGCGCCAGCAGCGTAACAGGGGTCGGAGATACGCAGTATTTT.

The chain uses TRBV4-1 and TRBJ1-2, with D possibly being TRBD1 (5 bases). The V end lost 2 bases, the J end lost 6 bases, and 16 bases lay between the germline ends. This CDR3 has 15 amino acids. Germline V gene lookup returns CDR1 MGHRA and CDR2 YSYEKL. DNA of the CDR3: TGCGCCAGCAGCCAAATCGGAGGGGCACTGGATGGCTACACCTTC. Protein: CASSQIGGALDGYTF.

The chain combines TRBV6-1 with TRBJ1-2; 9 bases are shared with TRBD1. The CDR3 totals 15 residues. The germline V gene encodes CDR1 MNHNS and CDR2 SASEGT. J lost 6 bases, V lost 2 bases, and 7 bases had no gene match. The CDR3 nucleotides are TGTGCCAGCAGTGAACGGGCGACAGGGGGGCATGGCTACACCTTC. Encoded protein: CASSERATGGHGYTF.

The chain is built from TRBV7-2 and TRBJ2-7; TRBD2 is a possible D gene (6 bases). This CDR3 has 12 residues. V shed 5 bases and J shed 6 bases, with 11 bases lying between them. CDR1 and CDR2 (germline): SGHTA, FQGNSA. CDR3 nucleotide sequence: TGTGCCAGCAGCCGGGACTTGGGCGAGCAGTACTTC. Its translation: CASSRDLGEQYF.

This clone was detected once. The chain joins TRBV9 to TRBJ2-2, with 9 bases matching TRBD1. The germline V gene encodes CDR1 SGDLS and CDR2 YYNGEE. V trimming: 7 bases; J trimming: 1 base; junction bases outside the gene matches: 2. The CDR3 covers 14 residues. CDR3: CASRQGGNTGELFF. CDR3 coding DNA: TGTGCCAGCCGACAGGGGGGGAACACCGGGGAGCTGTTTTTT.

This rearrangement joins TRBV11-1 to TRBJ2-1, with 14 bases matching TRBD2. Germline CDR1 SGHAT, CDR2 FQDESV (reference sequence). After removal of 5 bases from V and 6 bases from J, the junction contained 6 bases not matched to a gene. The CDR3 loop spans 16 amino acids. DNA for the CDR3: TGTGCCAGCAGCATGAGACTAGCGGGAGGGCCCAATGAGCAGTTCTTC. This codes for CASSMRLAGGPNEQFF.

In its sample, this clone was seen once. V is TRBV28 and J is TRBJ2-7, with a possible D match to TRBD2 (6 bases). The V gene's germline CDR1 is MDHEN and CDR2 SYDVKM. Trimming took off 5 bases at V and 1 base at J, with 21 bases between the two ends. The CDR3 is 17 amino acids. The CDR3 region has the DNA TGTGCCAGCAGTGACCGCAAGGCAGGGAGGTCTTCCTACGAGCAGTACTTC. Protein: CASSDRKAGRSSYEQYF.

The genes are TRBV7-2 and TRBJ2-7, with 7 nucleotides matching TRBD1. Germline CDR1 reads SGHTA; CDR2 reads FQGNSA. V shed 5 bases and J 1 base; nucleotides not matched to a gene: 8. The CDR3 is 15 amino acids. This chain's CDR3 is CASSVSGTESYEQYF. The CDR3 DNA sequence: TGTGCCAGCAGCGTCTCCGGGACAGAGTCCTACGAGCAGTACTTC.

This clone has only one observation. The chain combines TRBV15 with TRBJ1-1, with D hard to call. The CDR3 spans 14 residues. CDR1 and CDR2 from the germline V gene are LNHNV and YYDKDF (reference sequence). The V and J ends lost 1 base and 10 bases respectively, with 16 bases between them. The CDR3 DNA sequence: TGTGCCACCAGCAGAGGCCCGCTGGTAGGTGTAGCTTTCTTT. Its protein is CATSRGPLVGVAFF.

DNA for the CDR3: TGTGCCAGCAGCTTGGAGTTCGGACAGGGGTGGGTCTATGGCTACACCTTC. Protein product: CASSLEFGQGWVYGYTF. V usage is TRBV5-6 and J usage is TRBJ1-2; 9 bases are a match to TRBD1. Germline loops: CDR1 SGHDT, CDR2 YYEEEE. After removal of 0 bases from V and 4 bases from J, the junction contained 10 bases not matched to a gene. The length of the CDR3 is 17 residues.

This chain uses TRBV6-5 with TRBJ1-1; no definite D call. Germline-derived CDR1 and CDR2 are MNHEY and SVGAGI. The CDR3 has 14 amino acids. The ends were cut back, 4 bases at V and 5 bases at J, with 14 bases in the middle. CDR3: CASSLQTPETEAFF. CDR3 DNA: TGTGCCAGCAGTTTACAGACCCCGGAGACTGAAGCTTTCTTT.

The chain joins TRBV5-4 to TRBJ2-1, with D tentatively TRBD1 (5 bases). Trimming stripped 0 bases from V and 15 bases from J, with 16 bases between. The germline gives CDR1 SGHNT, CDR2 YYREEE (reference sequence). The CDR3 runs to 13 residues. The CDR3 protein is CASSLVGSQGWFF. CDR3 nucleotide sequence: TGTGCCAGCAGCTTGGTAGGTTCGCAGGGATGGTTCTTC.

On this clone: The junction differs from germline at one of its ends, possibly a read error. This chain connects TRBV11-2 to TRBJ2-2, with 10 bases aligning to TRBD1. Germline V CDR1 and CDR2: SGHAT, FQNNGV. The length of the CDR3 is 12 residues. The CDR3 loop reads CASSLGTGGLFF. The DNA for the CDR3 is TGTGCCAGCAGCTTAGGGACAGGGGGGCTGTTTTTT.

The rearrangement uses TRBV9 and TRBJ2-1; TRBD2 matches 8 bases. Trimming cost V 0 bases and J 8 bases; bases outside gene matches: 13. This CDR3 has 17 residues. Germline CDR1 SGDLS, CDR2 YYNGEE. The CDR3 loop reads CASSVDPFSGIKYEQFF. The CDR3 DNA follows: TGTGCCAGCAGCGTAGACCCCTTTAGCGGGATTAAGTATGAGCAGTTCTTC.

V usage is TRBV2 and J usage is TRBJ1-1; TRBD1 matches at 7 bases. The CDR3 has 14 residues. Germline CDR1 is SNHLY and CDR2 is FYNNEI. The V gene end was trimmed by 3 bases and the J gene end by 3 bases; junction bases not matched to a gene: 4. CDR3 sequence (DNA): TGTGCCAGCAGTGACCCAACAGGGGACACTGAAGCTTTCTTT. As protein: CASSDPTGDTEAFF.

This rearrangement joins TRBV11-1 to TRBJ2-7, with 7 bases matching TRBD1. Trimming removed 3 bases from V and 4 bases from J; junction bases left unmatched: 9. The V gene's germline CDR1 is SGHAT and CDR2 FQDESV (reference sequence). The CDR3 is 15 amino acids. The CDR3 sequence: CASSFDRDSGYEQYF. For the CDR3, the DNA is TGTGCCAGCAGCTTTGACCGGGACAGTGGTTACGAGCAGTACTTC.

This chain connects TRBV27 to TRBJ2-3, with D perhaps TRBD1 (5 bases). The CDR3 has 18 amino acids. Trimming stripped 1 base from V and 0 bases from J, with 17 bases between. Germline V gene lookup returns CDR1 MNHEY and CDR2 SMNVEV (reference sequence). The CDR3 nucleotides read TGTGCCAGCAGTTTATTCGCAGGGTTTAGTGGGAGCACAGATACGCAGTATTTT. Its translation: CASSLFAGFSGSTDTQYF.

CDR3 protein: CATRSDSGTDTQYF. CDR3 nucleotide sequence: TGTGCCACCCGGAGCGATAGCGGAACAGATACGCAGTATTTT. V gene TRBV19 combines with J gene TRBJ2-3; D perhaps matches TRBD2 (6 bases). This CDR3 is built from 14 residues. V was shortened by 10 bases and J by 3 bases, with 17 bases between the two germline ends. CDR1 LNHDA and CDR2 SQIVND come from the germline V gene (reference sequence).

V usage is TRBV19 and J usage is TRBJ2-4; the D call may be TRBD1 or TRBD2 (5 bases each). This CDR3 spans 12 amino acids. V was cut by 3 bases and J by 6 bases, with 6 bases left in between. Germline V lookup: CDR1 LNHDA, CDR2 SQIVND (reference sequence). CDR3 region: CASSMRGNIQYF. The CDR3 DNA sequence: TGTGCCAGTAGTATGAGGGGAAACATTCAGTACTTC. The entire variable domain, with the rest obtained from reference TRBV19 and TRBJ2-4, is as follows: DGGITQSPKYLFRKEGQNVTLSCEQNLNHDAMYWYRQDPGQGLRLIYYSQIVNDFQKGDIAEGYSVSREKKESFPLTVTSAQKNPTAFYLCASSMRGNIQYFGAGTRLSVL.